What follows is one TCR beta chain and its context. Generated by immunoSEQ multiplex PCR, the TCRdb table keeps only in-frame clones and is missing some. The sample has some 86,000 clones; around 94% are singletons. The data originate from a study of OX40 agonist ivuxolimab in advanced cancers. This CDR3 is 15 amino acids long. CDR1 and CDR2 from the germline V gene are MGHRA and YSYEKL. With 4 bases clipped from V and 6 bases from J, the junction kept 9 bases outside the gene matches. With baseline, cycle 4 day 1, and cycle 7 day 1 as timepoints, blood was sampled. This receptor was taken from an adult with an advanced solid tumor such as melanoma, head and neck, liver or kidney cancer. The material was CD4+ or CD8+ T cells sorted from blood, obtained in a trial of the OX40 agonist ivuxolimab. The chain links TRBV4-1 to TRBJ2-1; 7 nucleotides match TRBD1. In nucleotides, the CDR3 is TGCGCCAGCAGCCCCTCGAGGGGGCAGTCCAATGAGCAGTTCTTC. The encoded protein is CASSPSRGQSNEQFF.